This TCR beta chain was observed in a study of blood T cell repertoires in COVID-19. Study-wide context: PBMCs, B-cell-depleted T cells, or T cells provided the cDNA or gDNA that made up the material.

In this sample, this clone turned up a few times. V lost 1 base and J 7 bases, leaving 14 bases between the germline ends. Germline V gene data show CDR1 as LNHDA and CDR2 as SQIVND (reference sequence). This CDR3 is built from 15 residues. Assay used: immunoSEQ multiplex PCR; TCRdb lists only in-frame clones, some missing. The sample yields about 42,000 clones, around four fifths seen once. Sample: peripheral blood. The origin of this receptor is a man in his fifties or sixties with active COVID-19. The chain carries TRBV19 and TRBJ1-5, with no clear D. The CDR3 sequence is CASSIAGSSGQPQHF. The CDR3 DNA is TGTGCCAGTAGTATAGCTGGGTCTTCCGGGCAGCCCCAGCATTTT.